This T cell receptor (beta chain) was sequenced for a study of STAT3 mutations in large granular lymphocyte leukemia. Study-level information: Among longitudinally sequenced T-LGLL patients, roughly half had canonical activating STAT3 mutations detected. The study, taken as a whole, reports: Clonal expansion was inferred from other time points because no sample existed at each clone's first appearance. In about 30% of the 18 patients, new TCR clonotypes emerged after therapy. Persisting codominant clonotypes may have hidden a small pathogenic clone. Every T-cell large granular lymphocyte leukemia patient had at least one immunodominant TCR beta clonotype.

Method: immunoSEQ multiplex PCR; TCRdb's copy keeps in-frame clones and lacks some. The sample shows about 10,000 clones, 85% to 90% of them seen only once. Concerning this clone: Antigen unknown.

V gave up 11 bases and J gave up 4 bases; unmatched junction bases: 8. Per germline, CDR1 MRHNA and CDR2 SNTAGT. This CDR3 comprises 14 residues. The specimen sequenced was peripheral blood mononuclear cells. This rearrangement joins TRBV6-4 to TRBJ2-7, with 13 positions matching TRBD2. The source is a man between 60 and 75 years old with T-cell large granular lymphocyte leukemia. Some clones in this sample may be carry-over from other donors' samples. CDR3 region: CASQTSGRKYEQYF. The CDR3 region has the DNA TGTGCCTCCCAGACTAGCGGGAGGAAATACGAGCAGTACTTC.